These 20 T cell receptor beta chains came from one sample sequenced in a study of STAT5B mutations in CD4+ large granular lymphocyte leukemia. The assay was immunoSEQ multiplex PCR, and TCRdb's table has in-frame clones only and misses some. The data show 30,000 to 40,000 clones, with 69% seen just once and under 3.5% held by the top ten. Source material: CD4+ T cells from blood buffy coats. The receptor set was obtained from a human donor in good health.

V usage is TRBV10-3 and J usage is TRBJ2-7; 7 bases fit TRBD1. V was clipped by 6 bases and J by 2 bases; unmatched bases: 4. The CDR3 has 13 residues. Germline lookup yields CDR1 ENHRY and CDR2 SYGVKD. For the CDR3, the DNA is TGTGCCATCAGGGGGGACAGCCCCTACGAGCAGTACTTC. Its translation is CAIRGDSPYEQYF.

The chain couples TRBV29-1 to TRBJ2-5; the match to TRBD1 covers 8 bases. CDR3 length equals 14 residues. The germline gives CDR1 SQVTM, CDR2 ANQGSEA. Trimming removed 0 bases from V and 5 bases from J; junction bases left unmatched: 5. CDR3 DNA sequence: TGCAGCGTTGAAGATCGGACAGGGATGGAGACCCAGTACTTC. Translated, it gives CSVEDRTGMETQYF. Complete variable domain (other parts from reference TRBV29-1 and TRBJ2-5): SAVISQKPSRDICQRGTSLTIQCQVDSQVTMMFWYRQQPGQSLTLIATANQGSEATYESGFVIDKFPISRPNLTFSTLTVSNMSPEDSSIYLCSVEDRTGMETQYFGPGTRLLVL.

The table lists this clone with a count of one. The V and J genes are TRBV5-4 and TRBJ1-2; D call uncertain. V was shortened by 0 bases and J by 0 bases, with 12 bases between the two germline ends. Germline CDR1 SGHNT, CDR2 YYREEE (reference sequence). There are 16 residues in the CDR3. CDR3 nucleotides: TGTGCCAGCAGCTTGGAAGCGGGCTTTACTAACTATGGCTACACCTTC. Translating it yields CASSLEAGFTNYGYTF. The complete variable domain, with remaining parts taken from reference TRBV5-4 and TRBJ1-2, reads ETGVTQSPTHLIKTRGQQVTLRCSSQSGHNTVSWYQQALGQGPQFIFQYYREEENGRGNFPPRFSGLQFPNYSSELNVNALELDDSALYLCASSLEAGFTNYGYTFGSGTRLTVV.

The chain uses TRBV2 and TRBJ1-1; 7 bases agree with TRBD1. The CDR3 has 13 residues. With 6 bases clipped from V and 3 bases from J, the junction kept 4 bases outside the gene matches. Germline V gives CDR1 SNHLY, CDR2 FYNNEI. The CDR3, as DNA: TGTGCCAGCAGGAAAGGGGGCGACACTGAAGCTTTCTTT. Translation gives CASRKGGDTEAFF. Complete variable domain (other parts from reference TRBV2 and TRBJ1-1): EPEVTQTPSHQVTQMGQEVILRCVPISNHLYFYWYRQILGQKVEFLVSFYNNEISEKSEIFDDQFSVERPDGSNFTLKIRSTKLEDSAMYFCASRKGGDTEAFFGQGTRLTVV.

V usage is TRBV9 and J usage is TRBJ2-5; maybe TRBD1 (5 bases). Trimming shortened V by 4 bases and J by 0 bases, and 10 bases separated the two germline ends. There are 14 residues in the CDR3. Germline lookup yields CDR1 SGDLS and CDR2 YYNGEE. The CDR3 DNA follows: TGTGCCAGCAGCCCAAGGACAAACCAAGAGACCCAGTACTTC. Residues: CASSPRTNQETQYF. Full variable domain (outside the CDR3, taken from reference TRBV9 and TRBJ2-5): DSGVTQTPKHLITATGQRVTLRCSPRSGDLSVYWYQQSLDQGLQFLIQYYNGEERAKGNILERFSAQQFPDLHSELNLSSLELGDSALYFCASSPRTNQETQYFGPGTRLLVL.

V and J are TRBV6-5 and TRBJ2-7; 9 nucleotides match TRBD1. Trimming at V came to 2 bases and at J to 4 bases, leaving 6 bases not matched to a gene. CDR1 and CDR2 from the germline V gene are MNHEY and SVGAGI. The CDR3 extends over 15 amino acids. The CDR3 sequence: CASSYGGQGQYEQYF. In DNA form, the CDR3 reads TGTGCCAGCAGTTACGGAGGACAGGGGCAGTACGAGCAGTACTTC.

This rearrangement joins TRBV6-6 to TRBJ1-3; TRBD1 matches 8 bases. Germline lookup yields CDR1 MNHNY and CDR2 SVGAGI (reference sequence). The CDR3 consists of 14 residues. Trimming cost V 6 bases and J 3 bases; bases outside gene matches: 4. The CDR3 coding sequence is TGTGCCAGCAGGCAGGGGGCAAATGGAAACACCATATATTTT. Its protein is CASRQGANGNTIYF.

This rearrangement joins TRBV2 to TRBJ1-1; no reliable D call. The CDR3 has 13 residues. V was trimmed by 6 bases and J by 1 base, leaving 9 bases between them. CDR1 SNHLY and CDR2 FYNNEI come from the germline V gene. The CDR3 DNA sequence: TGTGCCAGCAGACTTCAGGAGAACACTGAAGCTTTCTTT. Protein: CASRLQENTEAFF.

The V and J genes are TRBV5-6 and TRBJ1-2, with D possibly TRBD1 on 5 matching bases. Per germline, CDR1 SGHDT and CDR2 YYEEEE. Trimming stripped 4 bases from V and 1 base from J, with 20 bases between. This CDR3 is 17 amino acids long. The CDR3 loop reads CASSPLDRDIINYGYTF. DNA for the CDR3: TGTGCCAGCAGCCCGTTAGACAGAGATATAATTAACTATGGCTACACCTTC.

J is TRBJ2-1 and V is TRBV4-2; no definite D call. The germline V gene has CDR1 LGHNA and CDR2 YNFKEQ. This CDR3 comprises 14 residues. Between the trimmed V and J ends, which lost 0 bases and 3 bases, there was a span of 6 bases. The CDR3 coding sequence is TGTGCCAGCAGCCAAGACCCAGACTACAATGAGCAGTTCTTC. It specifies CASSQDPDYNEQFF.

The chain employs TRBV4-3 and TRBJ1-2, with 9 bases that match TRBD1. V gave up 2 bases and J gave up 6 bases; unmatched junction bases: 7. The V gene's germline CDR1 is LGHNA and CDR2 YSLEER. The CDR3 has 15 residues. DNA of the CDR3: TGCGCCAGCAGCCAACGGGACAGGGATTTGAATGGCTACACCTTC. This translates into CASSQRDRDLNGYTF.

The rearrangement joins TRBV4-2 to TRBJ2-5; possibly TRBD2 for D (5 bases). CDR1 LGHNA and CDR2 YNFKEQ come from the germline V gene. The CDR3 loop spans 15 amino acids. V lost 0 bases and J lost 2, with 10 bases in between. The CDR3 DNA sequence: TGTGCCAGCAGCCAAGAAGCTCCGGGGCAAGAGACCCAGTACTTC. It is translated as CASSQEAPGQETQYF.

V is TRBV7-6 and J is TRBJ2-3; D might be TRBD2 (6 bases). V dropped 3 bases and J dropped 2 bases, with 15 bases sitting between them. This CDR3 has 16 amino acids. CDR1 and CDR2 (germline): SGHVS, FNYEAQ. The CDR3 loop reads CASSLASGLTTDTQYF. The CDR3 DNA sequence: TGTGCCAGCAGCTTGGCCTCGGGACTCACCACAGATACGCAGTATTTT. The entire variable domain, with the rest obtained from reference TRBV7-6 and TRBJ2-3, is as follows: GAGVSQSPRYKVTKRGQDVALRCDPISGHVSLYWYRQALGQGPEFLTYFNYEAQQDKSGLPNDRFSAERPEGSISTLTIQRTEQRDSAMYRCASSLASGLTTDTQYFGPGTRLTVL.

This sequence joins TRBV6-5 and TRBJ2-2; possible D gene TRBD1, 5 bases. V was clipped by 2 bases and J by 0 bases, with 7 bases between them. The CDR3 loop spans 15 amino acids. Germline loops: CDR1 MNHEY, CDR2 SVGAGI. CDR3 loop: CASSYETANTGELFF. The CDR3, as DNA: TGTGCCAGCAGTTACGAGACAGCGAACACCGGGGAGCTGTTTTTT.

The rearrangement joins TRBV15 to TRBJ1-2, with D possibly TRBD1 on 5 matching bases. Trimming removed 5 bases from V and 4 bases from J, with 20 bases in between. The CDR3 spans 16 residues. The germline V gene has CDR1 LNHNV and CDR2 YYDKDF (reference sequence). CDR3 coding DNA: TGTGCCACCAGCCAGCTCGAGGGACGCGGCCGCTATGGCTACACCTTC. Translation gives CATSQLEGRGRYGYTF.

J is TRBJ2-1 and V is TRBV9, with unresolved D. CDR1 and CDR2 (germline): SGDLS, YYNGEE. The CDR3 has 14 amino acids. The germline V and J ends were trimmed by 1 base and 0 bases, with 5 bases remaining between them. The chain's CDR3 is CASSVLDSYNEQFF. In DNA form, the CDR3 reads TGTGCCAGCAGCGTACTGGACTCCTACAATGAGCAGTTCTTC.

This clone was seen a few times. The rearrangement uses TRBV6-6 and TRBJ1-5; D is unresolved. The V end lost 5 bases, the J end lost 5 bases, and 4 bases lay between the germline ends. CDR1 is MNHNY and CDR2 is SVGAGI in the germline V gene (reference sequence). There are 11 residues in the CDR3. CDR3: CASSADQPQHF. The CDR3 nucleotides read TGTGCCAGCAGTGCCGATCAGCCCCAGCATTTT.

This chain joins TRBV9 and TRBJ2-2, with 13 bases aligning to TRBD2. The germline V gene encodes CDR1 SGDLS and CDR2 YYNGEE. The CDR3 sequence is 18 residues long. The V and J ends lost 3 bases and 2 bases, in that order; junction bases with no gene match: 7. In nucleotides, the CDR3 is TGTGCCAGCAGCGCCCTGACTAGCGGGGGGACCAACACCGGGGAGCTGTTTTTT. Protein: CASSALTSGGTNTGELFF.

This clone was seen just once. CDR3 nucleotides: TGCGCCAGCAGCTTGGGGCAGGGGGGGTCAAGTAATCAGCCCCAGCATTTT. Its translation is CASSLGQGGSSNQPQHF. The chain recombines TRBV5-1 with TRBJ1-5, with 7 bases identical to TRBD1. Losses at the gene ends were 0 bases for V and 4 bases for J; bases not matched to a gene: 10. The CDR3 loop spans 17 amino acids. Germline V gene sequence: CDR1 SGHRS, CDR2 YFSETQ.

This clone occurred a few times. The rearrangement joins TRBV2 to TRBJ2-3, with 7 bases fitting TRBD2. The trim removed 6 bases at V and 3 bases at J, leaving 6 bases unmatched. Germline V gene data show CDR1 as SNHLY and CDR2 as FYNNEI. The CDR3 is 14 amino acids. The CDR3 here is CASSAAGGTDTQYF. The DNA of the CDR3 is TGTGCCAGCAGCGCCGCCGGGGGGACAGATACGCAGTATTTT.